These 26 T cell receptor beta chains share one sample of origin, sequenced in a study of T cell changes during pregnancy in multiple sclerosis (dated by TCRdb to about 2019). Library preparation was by the immunoSEQ multiplex PCR assay. Not all clones reach the TCRdb copy of this immuneACCESS table, which keeps in-frame sequences only. Checked studies attribute under half of the gap to unresolved V genes and leave the rest unexplained. In all, the sample holds fewer than 40,000 clones, and 90% to 95% of those were seen once. The ten largest clones add up to around 0.33% of the sample. The sample was CD4+ T cells from peripheral blood mononuclear cells, taken after pregnancy. Source of these receptors: a female donor with multiple sclerosis, enrolled in a pregnancy study.

The CDR3 region has the DNA TGTGCCAGCAACCCTGCAGGGGGCGCTCCACACACTGAAGCTTTCTTT. It encodes CASNPAGGAPHTEAFF. V and J are TRBV5-5 and TRBJ1-1, with TRBD1 matching over 8 bases. The ends lost 6 bases at V and 3 bases at J; junction bases unmatched: 13. Germline values: CDR1 SGHKS, CDR2 YYEKEE (reference sequence). The CDR3 totals 16 residues. Complete variable domain (other parts from reference TRBV5-5 and TRBJ1-1): DAGVTQSPTHLIKTRGQQVTLRCSPISGHKSVSWYQQVLGQGPQFIFQYYEKEERGRGNFPDRFSARQFPNYSSELNVNALLLGDSALYLCASNPAGGAPHTEAFFGQGTRLTVV.

V and J are TRBV6-5 and TRBJ1-2; 7 bases are shared with TRBD1. Germline V gene lookup returns CDR1 MNHEY and CDR2 SVGAGI. V dropped 7 bases and J dropped 7; count of bases not matched to a gene: 9. This CDR3 comprises 13 residues. The CDR3 protein is CASTNRQGGGYTF. The CDR3 DNA is TGTGCCAGCACTAACCGACAGGGCGGTGGCTACACCTTC.

The table lists this clone with a few counts. V usage is TRBV11-2 and J usage is TRBJ2-1, with 10 bases fitting TRBD2. Per germline, CDR1 SGHAT and CDR2 FQNNGV. The V gene end was trimmed by 4 bases and the J gene end by 4 bases; junction bases not matched to a gene: 4. The CDR3 totals 15 residues. CDR3 loop: CASSSVAGGYNEQFF. The CDR3 nucleotides are TGTGCCAGCAGCTCCGTAGCGGGGGGTTACAATGAGCAGTTCTTC.

The J gene is TRBJ2-1, the V gene TRBV15, with 10 bases lining up with TRBD2. Germline lookup yields CDR1 LNHNV and CDR2 YYDKDF (reference sequence). The CDR3 loop spans 15 amino acids. Trimming took 0 bases from V and 5 from J; bases not matched to a gene: 1. The CDR3 DNA reads TGTGCCACCAGCAGAGAACTAGCGGGGAACAATGAGCAGTTCTTC. This encodes CATSRELAGNNEQFF.

The V call is TRBV2, the J call TRBJ1-1, with no clear D. The length of the CDR3 is 14 residues. With 5 bases removed from V and 4 bases from J, the gap between germline ends came to 14 bases. Germline V lookup: CDR1 SNHLY, CDR2 FYNNEI. The CDR3 sequence is CASSTEAGSTEAFF. CDR3 DNA sequence: TGTGCCAGCAGTACAGAGGCCGGGAGCACTGAAGCTTTCTTT.

This clone occurred once. The V and J genes are TRBV5-1 and TRBJ1-2; possibly TRBD1 for D (5 bases). Germline V CDR1 and CDR2: SGHRS, YFSETQ. The CDR3 runs 14 residues. The V end lost 0 bases, the J end lost 5 bases, and 11 bases lay between the germline ends. CDR3: CASSLGQGNYGYTF. For the CDR3, the DNA is TGCGCCAGCAGCTTGGGGCAGGGAAATTATGGCTACACCTTC.

This clone is a singleton in its sample. The chain couples TRBV6-5 to TRBJ1-6, with D hard to call. Germline CDR1 MNHEY, CDR2 SVGAGI. The CDR3 totals 14 residues. Trimming cost V 2 bases and J 9 bases, with 11 bases left between them. The CDR3, as DNA: TGTGCCAGCAGTTACCAAGAGTTTATTTCACCCCTCCACTTT. Residues: CASSYQEFISPLHF.

V and J are TRBV7-6 and TRBJ1-5, with a weak D call TRBD1 (6 bases). This CDR3 spans 13 amino acids. V lost 6 bases to trimming and J lost 6 bases, with 12 bases between them. Germline assignment: CDR1 SGHVS and CDR2 FNYEAQ. The CDR3 reads CASSLGAGQPQHF. In nucleotides, the CDR3 is TGTGCCAGCAGTTTGGGGGCCGGTCAGCCCCAGCATTTT. The variable domain in full, with the rest retrieved from reference TRBV7-6 and TRBJ1-5, is GAGVSQSPRYKVTKRGQDVALRCDPISGHVSLYWYRQALGQGPEFLTYFNYEAQQDKSGLPNDRFSAERPEGSISTLTIQRTEQRDSAMYRCASSLGAGQPQHFGDGTRLSIL.

CDR3: CASSFGPGGGTGELFF. In DNA form, the CDR3 reads TGTGCCAGCAGCTTCGGTCCGGGGGGCGGTACCGGGGAGCTGTTTTTT. The chain joins TRBV13 to TRBJ2-2; D is perhaps TRBD2 (7 bases). The length of the CDR3 is 16 residues. Germline-derived CDR1 and CDR2 are PRHDT and FYEKMQ (reference sequence). V was shortened by 3 bases and J by 5 bases, with 16 bases between the two germline ends.

The CDR3 loop is CASSLEQGGAFF. The DNA for the CDR3 is TGTGCCAGCAGCTTAGAACAGGGAGGGGCTTTCTTT. This chain uses TRBV7-9 with TRBJ1-1; D perhaps matches TRBD1 (6 bases). The CDR3 sequence is 12 residues long. Germline loops: CDR1 SEHNR, CDR2 FQNEAQ (reference sequence). The germline V and J ends were trimmed by 1 base and 11 bases, with 11 bases remaining between them.

The sample holds one count of this clone. As DNA, the CDR3 is TGTGCCAGCTCGCAGAGGGGGTCATCGAACACCGGGGAGCTGTTTTTT. This sequence encodes CASSQRGSSNTGELFF. The V gene is TRBV9, the J gene TRBJ2-2; perhaps TRBD1 as D (6 bases). Germline CDR1 is SGDLS and CDR2 is YYNGEE. There are 16 residues in the CDR3. V shed 7 bases and J shed 0 bases, with 16 bases lying between them. The variable domain in full, completed from reference TRBV9 and TRBJ2-2, reads DSGVTQTPKHLITATGQRVTLRCSPRSGDLSVYWYQQSLDQGLQFLIQYYNGEERAKGNILERFSAQQFPDLHSELNLSSLELGDSALYFCASSQRGSSNTGELFFGEGSRLTVL.

The V call is TRBV6-5, the J call TRBJ2-7; the D gene is possibly TRBD1 (6 bases). V was cut by 5 bases and J by 5 bases, with 16 bases left in between. The germline V gene encodes CDR1 MNHEY and CDR2 SVGAGI. The CDR3 extends over 14 amino acids. This CDR3 is CASSHRAGVNEQYF. The DNA for the CDR3 is TGTGCCAGCAGTCACCGGGCAGGGGTCAACGAGCAGTACTTC.

This clone was seen just once. This chain uses TRBV5-6 with TRBJ1-5, with no clear D. This CDR3 region has 14 residues. CDR1 and CDR2 (germline): SGHDT, YYEEEE. Trimming removed 4 bases from V and 4 bases from J, with 12 bases in between. For the CDR3, the DNA is TGTGCCAGCAGCACTAGGACGTTTAATCAGCCCCAGCATTTT. Its protein is CASSTRTFNQPQHF.

The V gene is TRBV19, the J gene TRBJ1-4, with D maybe TRBD1 (5 bases). Germline assignment: CDR1 LNHDA and CDR2 SQIVND (reference sequence). The CDR3 spans 14 residues. V gave up 9 bases and J gave up 11 bases, with 22 bases separating them. CDR3 bases: TGTGCCAGCACTCCTGGGCTCGGTGGGGGGAAACTGTTTTTT. Protein: CASTPGLGGGKLFF.

V is TRBV5-6 and J is TRBJ1-2; 7 nucleotides agree with TRBD1. Germline V gene sequence: CDR1 SGHDT, CDR2 YYEEEE. This CDR3 has 13 residues. V shed 5 bases, J shed 6 bases, and the junction held 7 bases outside the gene matches. CDR3 sequence reads: CASSPGGLHGYTF. The CDR3 DNA reads TGTGCCAGCAGTCCAGGGGGATTACATGGCTACACCTTC.

This chain uses TRBV5-4 with TRBJ2-1, with 9 bases matching TRBD2. CDR3 length: 14 amino acids. Germline values: CDR1 SGHNT, CDR2 YYREEE (reference sequence). V dropped 5 bases and J dropped 10; count of bases not matched to a gene: 10. The CDR3 bases are TGTGCCAGCAGATGGGGCGGGGGGGCCAGGGAGCAGTTCTTC. Translated, it gives CASRWGGGAREQFF.

V usage is TRBV7-3 and J usage is TRBJ2-6; D is undetermined. The CDR3 extends over 15 amino acids. The V gene lost 5 bases and the J gene lost 0 bases, with 8 bases spanning the gap. Germline CDR1 is SGHTA and CDR2 is FQGTGA. The CDR3: CASSPQISGANVLTF. The CDR3 DNA is TGTGCCAGCAGCCCGCAGATCTCTGGGGCCAACGTCCTGACTTTC.

This chain joins TRBV5-6 and TRBJ2-5, with TRBD1 matching over 7 bases. The CDR3 length is 14 residues. Germline trimming cut 4 bases from V and 0 bases from J; bases unmatched to any gene: 3. CDR1 SGHDT and CDR2 YYEEEE come from the germline V gene. Written as DNA, the CDR3 is TGTGCCAGCAGCCTACAGGGGAACCAAGAGACCCAGTACTTC. Translated: CASSLQGNQETQYF.

The table lists this clone with a few counts. In DNA, the CDR3 is TGTGCCAGTAGTATGTCCAGCGGGGGGCTCTACGAGCAGTACTTC. As protein: CASSMSSGGLYEQYF. This chain links TRBV19 with TRBJ2-7; 9 nucleotides line up with TRBD2. CDR3 length equals 15 residues. Germline CDR1 is LNHDA and CDR2 is SQIVND (reference sequence). After removal of 3 bases from V and 3 bases from J, the junction contained 6 bases not matched to a gene.

The rearrangement links TRBV18 to TRBJ2-7, with 7 bases that match TRBD2. Losses at the gene ends were 3 bases for V and 1 base for J; bases not matched to a gene: 6. In germline, CDR1 is KGHSH, CDR2 LQKENI. This CDR3 region has 15 residues. CDR3 region: CASSPGGRGSYEQYF. For the CDR3, the DNA is TGTGCCAGCTCACCGGGCGGGAGAGGTTCCTACGAGCAGTACTTC. Together with reference TRBV18 and TRBJ2-7, the CDR3 gives the full variable domain: NAGVMQNPRHLVRRRGQEARLRCSPMKGHSHVYWYRQLPEEGLKFMVYLQKENIIDESGMPKERFSAEFPKEGPSILRIQQVVRGDSAAYFCASSPGGRGSYEQYFGPGTRLTVT.

In DNA form, the CDR3 reads TGTGCCAGCAGCTCCCCGGGACTCTCGAACACCGGGGAGCTGTTTTTT. It is translated as CASSSPGLSNTGELFF. The genes are TRBV5-4 and TRBJ2-2; weak D call: TRBD2 (6 bases). V was pared by 3 bases and J by 0 bases, with 12 bases between. The CDR3 spans 16 residues. CDR1 SGHNT and CDR2 YYREEE come from the germline V gene (reference sequence). Looking up the rest from reference TRBV5-4 and TRBJ2-2 gives the full variable domain: ETGVTQSPTHLIKTRGQQVTLRCSSQSGHNTVSWYQQALGQGPQFIFQYYREEENGRGNFPPRFSGLQFPNYSSELNVNALELDDSALYLCASSSPGLSNTGELFFGEGSRLTVL.

This clone was detected once. V usage is TRBV5-4 and J usage is TRBJ1-1; 7 positions agree with TRBD1. V shed 4 bases and J 5 bases; nucleotides not matched to a gene: 14. Germline V gene data show CDR1 as SGHNT and CDR2 as YYREEE (reference sequence). The CDR3 sequence is 16 residues long. The chain's CDR3 is CASSVTGVHTGTEAFF. DNA of the CDR3: TGTGCCAGCAGCGTTACAGGGGTGCATACGGGTACTGAAGCTTTCTTT.

The sample holds one count of this clone. The gene calls are TRBV7-8 and TRBJ2-5, with D unclear. From germline, CDR1 is SGHVS and CDR2 FQNEAQ. This CDR3 is 13 amino acids long. Trimming pared 1 base from V and 1 base from J, leaving 4 bases between. The CDR3 region has the DNA TGTGCCAGCAGCTTAGGGAGCCAAGAGACCCAGTACTTC. Translated, it gives CASSLGSQETQYF.

CDR3 loop: CAGSRDGGSNEKLFF. The CDR3 DNA reads as TGTGCCGGAAGCCGGGACGGGGGATCTAATGAAAAACTGTTTTTT. This rearrangement joins TRBV6-1 to TRBJ1-4, with D tentatively TRBD1 (5 bases). Trimming removed 11 bases from V and 3 bases from J, with 19 bases in between. Germline V gene sequence: CDR1 MNHNS, CDR2 SASEGT. The CDR3 totals 15 residues.

J is TRBJ2-3 and V is TRBV5-4; no clear D gene. The CDR3 is made up of 14 amino acids. Trimming left V 2 bases short and J 4 bases short, with 11 bases between. The germline CDR1 and CDR2 sequences are SGHNT and YYREEE (reference sequence). The CDR3 DNA follows: TGTGCCAGCAGCTTTCAGGATAGAGCAGATACGCAGTATTTT. This codes for CASSFQDRADTQYF. The full variable domain, completed using reference TRBV5-4 and TRBJ2-3, is ETGVTQSPTHLIKTRGQQVTLRCSSQSGHNTVSWYQQALGQGPQFIFQYYREEENGRGNFPPRFSGLQFPNYSSELNVNALELDDSALYLCASSFQDRADTQYFGPGTRLTVL.

The CDR3 DNA follows: TGTGCCATCAGTGAGTCGGGTCTCCGGGACAGGGCTCGCGAGCAGTACTTC. Encoded protein: CAISESGLRDRAREQYF. This chain uses TRBV10-3 with TRBJ2-7, with TRBD1 matching 9 bases. The V gene's germline CDR1 is ENHRY and CDR2 SYGVKD. Trimming removed 0 bases from V and 6 bases from J; junction bases left unmatched: 12. This CDR3 region has 17 residues.